The present T cell receptor (beta chain) was sequenced within a study of T cell responses to AZD1222 COVID-19 vaccine (TCRdb year 2021). Regarding the complete study: Because spike-specific TCR depth and breadth did not differ between the two schedules, AZD1222 recipients who got a second dose at roughly 4 weeks were pooled with those who got a second dose at roughly 12 weeks. A total of 233 trial participants underwent TCR sequencing, of whom 200 to 220 received two doses of AZD1222 and some 25 received two doses of the MenACWY control vaccine. Trial participants were enrolled into age subgroups of 18-55, 56-69 and 70-plus years, which contained about 150, 28 and 57 TCR-sequenced participants, respectively.

What the research found in general, with its limitations: After two AZD1222 doses, both the breadth and the depth of spike-specific TCRs were significantly higher than at day 0 and than in MenACWY recipients. In the small 56-69-year group, the increase in depth fell short of significance, most likely because of low power. The vaccine-associated CD4 TCRs covered the entire spike protein, and the dominant responses fell in regions 160-218 and 743-854. Conclusions about previously exposed vaccinees are limited because only six or seven AZD1222 recipients were SARS-CoV-2 seropositive at baseline. Because no samples from the day 14 peak response were available, repertoires could be characterized only after the peak T cell response. Epitopes outside the regions mutated in the B.1.351 and B.1.1.7 variants were reportedly recognized by nearly half of the unique spike-specific TCRs. Participants were mostly white British and included more females than males, and it was suggested by the authors that clonal diversity may have been underestimated.

The CDR3 regions of human TCRbeta chains were subjected to immunosequencing. From the authors' description of their analysis: TCRs in the repertoires were matched against a reference library of SARS-CoV-2-specific TCRs that had been generated with the MIRA antigen-specificity platform. Breadth meant the fraction of unique TCRs that were SARS-CoV-2-associated, whereas depth meant the fraction of total T cells that were SARS-CoV-2-associated. Each spike-specific TCR was assigned to its reactive spike region and to a CD4 or CD8 class using the MIRA data. Log10-transformed breadth and depth values were compared by one-way ANOVA with Sidak's multiple comparisons tests. TCRdb stores this immuneACCESS table with in-frame sequences only. Part of the clones is absent; in the studies checked, under half of the shortfall reflects unresolved V genes, and no reason is known for the rest. The D gene and trimming were derived from the DNA, and the V and J assignments and clone size from that table. Within this sample are around 100,000 clones, with around 94% of them counted one time only. The ten largest clones represent 2% to 2.5% of the sample.

This specimen's time point label, per the study, means: baseline before first vaccination. Vaccinee samples were obtained from the UK trials COV001 and COV002, which included a single-blind randomized controlled phase 2/3 trial of AZD1222 (ChAdOx1 nCoV-19) in healthy adults. For TCRbeta chain sequencing, PBMC samples from trial participants were taken at day 0 and at day 28 after the second dose. The trim is 1 base for V and 0 bases for J, with a gap of 9 bases between the germline ends. The CDR3, cysteine through phenylalanine, is 16 amino acids long. Only the CDR3 part of the read is kept: 48 bases, read in frame from the first base. Per the germline V gene, KGHDR is the CDR1 and SFDVKD is the CDR2. A note on this clone: Its antigen specificity is not known. Per-nucleotide qualities are absent, and no much larger clonotype sits a single base away.

The chain uses TRBV24-1 and TRBJ2-1; the D gene remains uncertain. Sequencing was performed on peripheral blood, taken on day 0 of AZD1222 vaccination. This receptor was identified in an adult in good health. The encoded CDR3 is CATSDLLSSSYNEQFF. In nucleotide form, the sequence is TGTGCCACCAGTGATTTACTAAGTAGCTCCTACAATGAGCAGTTCTTC.